This entry concerns a single TCR beta chain. Trimming took 0 bases from V and 2 from J, leaving 17 bases between them. Germline lookup yields CDR1 SGHDT and CDR2 YYEEEE. CDR3 length equals 17 residues. This specimen belongs to a study of blood T cell repertoires in COVID-19. Study in general: Italy, Spain and the United States were the sources of the convalescent and acute COVID-19 samples. PBMCs, B-cell-depleted T cells, or T cells were the source of the cDNA or gDNA that made up the material.

Per the study methods: Nucleated cell number was recorded as an estimate derived from reference gene primer amplification. The protocol was immunoSEQ multiplex PCR, while the TCRdb copy is restricted to in-frame clones and leaves out a portion. V, J and clone size derive from that table, while D and trimming were established from the DNA sequence. The data contain about 180,000 clones, around 87% of them seen just once; the ten biggest clones take up roughly 2.5%. The chain links TRBV5-6 to TRBJ2-5, with a weak D call TRBD1 (7 bases). This clonotype originated in a man aged 40-55 years with active or convalescent COVID-19. Sequencing was done on a sample of peripheral blood. The CDR3 nucleotides read TGTGCCAGCAGCTTGGTCAGGGGGGACCGGAGACAAGAGACCCAGTACTTC. Translated: CASSLVRGDRRQETQYF.